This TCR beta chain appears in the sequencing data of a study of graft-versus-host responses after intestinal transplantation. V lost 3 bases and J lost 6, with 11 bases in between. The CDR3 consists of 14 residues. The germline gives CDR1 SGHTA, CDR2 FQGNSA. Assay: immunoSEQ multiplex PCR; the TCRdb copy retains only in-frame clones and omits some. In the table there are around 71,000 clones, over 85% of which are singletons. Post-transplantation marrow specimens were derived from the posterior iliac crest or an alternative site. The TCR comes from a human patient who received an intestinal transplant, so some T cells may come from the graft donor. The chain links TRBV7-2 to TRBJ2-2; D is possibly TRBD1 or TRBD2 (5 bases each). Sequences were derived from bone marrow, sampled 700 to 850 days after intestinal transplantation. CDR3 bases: TGTGCCAGCAGCTTCGGGACGGGCGCCGGGGAGCTGTTTTTT. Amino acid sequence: CASSFGTGAGELFF.